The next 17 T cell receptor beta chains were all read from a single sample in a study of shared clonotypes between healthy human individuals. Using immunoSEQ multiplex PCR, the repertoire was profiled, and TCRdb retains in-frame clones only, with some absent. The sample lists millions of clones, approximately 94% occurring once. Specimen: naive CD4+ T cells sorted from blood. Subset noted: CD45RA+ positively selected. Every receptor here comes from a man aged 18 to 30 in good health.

The CDR3 loop is CASSPERGYEQYF. As DNA, the CDR3 is TGTGCCAGCAGCCCCGAAAGGGGCTACGAGCAGTACTTC. The rearrangement joins TRBV2 to TRBJ2-7; D may be TRBD1 (5 bases). The CDR3 is made up of 13 amino acids. CDR1 SNHLY and CDR2 FYNNEI come from the germline V gene. Trimming left V 6 bases short and J 3 bases short, with 12 bases between.

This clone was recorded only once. CDR3 nucleotide sequence: TGCGCCAGCAGCTACGGACTAGCGGGAGTCGGCTACGAGCAGTACTTC. Amino acids: CASSYGLAGVGYEQYF. V usage is TRBV5-1 and J usage is TRBJ2-7; 13 bases fit TRBD2. The CDR3 is made up of 16 amino acids. Germline V CDR1 and CDR2: SGHRS, YFSETQ. Trimming cost V 3 bases and J 3 bases; bases outside gene matches: 6. Together with reference TRBV5-1 and TRBJ2-7, the CDR3 gives the full variable domain: KAGVTQTPRYLIKTRGQQVTLSCSPISGHRSVSWYQQTPGQGLQFLFEYFSETQRNKGNFPGRFSGRQFSNSRSEMNVSTLELGDSALYLCASSYGLAGVGYEQYFGPGTRLTVT.

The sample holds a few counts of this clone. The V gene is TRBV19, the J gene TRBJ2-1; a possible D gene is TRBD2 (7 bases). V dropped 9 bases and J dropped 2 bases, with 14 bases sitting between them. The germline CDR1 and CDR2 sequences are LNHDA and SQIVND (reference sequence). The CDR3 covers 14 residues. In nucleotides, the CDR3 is TGTGCCAGCAGACGGGGGGCCGCCTACAATGAGCAGTTCTTC. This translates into CASRRGAAYNEQFF.

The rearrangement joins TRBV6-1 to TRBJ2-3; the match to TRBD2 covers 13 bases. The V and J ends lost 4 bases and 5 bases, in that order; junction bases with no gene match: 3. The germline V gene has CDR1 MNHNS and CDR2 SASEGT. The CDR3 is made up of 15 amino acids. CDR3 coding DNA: TGTGCCAGCAGTGTAACTAGCGGGGGGGGAGATACGCAGTATTTT. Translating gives CASSVTSGGGDTQYF.

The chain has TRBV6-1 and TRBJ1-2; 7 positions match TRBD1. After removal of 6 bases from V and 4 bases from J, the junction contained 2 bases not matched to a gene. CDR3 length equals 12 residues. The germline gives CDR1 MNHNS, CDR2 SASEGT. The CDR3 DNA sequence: TGTGCCAGCAGGGGACAGCCCTATGGCTACACCTTC. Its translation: CASRGQPYGYTF.

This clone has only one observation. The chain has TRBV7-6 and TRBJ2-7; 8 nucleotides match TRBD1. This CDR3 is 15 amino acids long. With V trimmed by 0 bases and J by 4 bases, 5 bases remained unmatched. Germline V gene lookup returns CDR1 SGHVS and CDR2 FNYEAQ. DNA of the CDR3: TGTGCCAGCAGCTTAGCTCCAGGGGGCGCGTACGAGCAGTACTTC. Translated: CASSLAPGGAYEQYF.

CDR3 amino acids: CASSLGQGFVSYNSPLHF. CDR3 bases: TGTGCCAGCAGTTTGGGACAGGGATTTGTCTCCTATAATTCACCCCTCCACTTT. The rearrangement joins TRBV27 to TRBJ1-6; 9 bases line up with TRBD1. CDR1 and CDR2 (germline): MNHEY, SMNVEV (reference sequence). The CDR3 runs 18 residues. V shed 3 bases and J 0 bases; nucleotides not matched to a gene: 6.

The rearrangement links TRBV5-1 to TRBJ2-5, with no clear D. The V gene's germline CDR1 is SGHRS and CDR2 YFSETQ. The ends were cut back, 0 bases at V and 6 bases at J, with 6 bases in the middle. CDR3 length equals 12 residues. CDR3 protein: CASSLDRKTQYF. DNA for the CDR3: TGCGCCAGCAGCTTGGATCGCAAGACCCAGTACTTC. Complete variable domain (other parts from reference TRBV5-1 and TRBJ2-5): KAGVTQTPRYLIKTRGQQVTLSCSPISGHRSVSWYQQTPGQGLQFLFEYFSETQRNKGNFPGRFSGRQFSNSRSEMNVSTLELGDSALYLCASSLDRKTQYFGPGTRLLVL.

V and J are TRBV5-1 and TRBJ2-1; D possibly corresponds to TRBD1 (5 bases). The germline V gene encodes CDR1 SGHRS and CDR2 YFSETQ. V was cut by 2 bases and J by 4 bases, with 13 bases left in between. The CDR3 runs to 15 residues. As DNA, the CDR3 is TGCGCCAGCAGCTTTCAGGGCCTGAATTACAATGAGCAGTTCTTC. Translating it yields CASSFQGLNYNEQFF.

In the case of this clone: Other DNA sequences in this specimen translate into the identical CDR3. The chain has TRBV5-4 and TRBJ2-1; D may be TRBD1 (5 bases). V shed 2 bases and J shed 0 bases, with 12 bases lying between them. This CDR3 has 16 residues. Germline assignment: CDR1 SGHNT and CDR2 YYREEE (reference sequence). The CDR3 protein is CASSLRTTSSYNEQFF. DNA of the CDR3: TGTGCCAGCAGCTTACGGACAACCAGCTCCTACAATGAGCAGTTCTTC.

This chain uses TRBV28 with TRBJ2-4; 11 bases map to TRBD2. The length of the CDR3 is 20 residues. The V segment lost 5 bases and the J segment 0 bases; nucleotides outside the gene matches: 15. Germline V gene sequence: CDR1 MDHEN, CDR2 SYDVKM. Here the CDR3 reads CASSPFLAGGLSSAKNIQYF. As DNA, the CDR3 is TGTGCCAGCAGTCCCTTTCTAGCGGGGGGCCTGTCCTCAGCCAAAAACATTCAGTACTTC.

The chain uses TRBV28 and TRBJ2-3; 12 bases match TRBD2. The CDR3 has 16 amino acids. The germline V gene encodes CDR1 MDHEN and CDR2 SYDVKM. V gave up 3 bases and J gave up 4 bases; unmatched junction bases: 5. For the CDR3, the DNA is TGTGCCAGCAGTTTGCTAGCGGGGGGGCCATCAGATACGCAGTATTTT. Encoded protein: CASSLLAGGPSDTQYF.

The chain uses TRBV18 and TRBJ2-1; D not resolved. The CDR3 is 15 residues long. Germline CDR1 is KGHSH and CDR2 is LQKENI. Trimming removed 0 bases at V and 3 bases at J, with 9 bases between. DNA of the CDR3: TGTGCCAGCTCACCACCCTCGGTGATCTACAATGAGCAGTTCTTC. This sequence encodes CASSPPSVIYNEQFF.

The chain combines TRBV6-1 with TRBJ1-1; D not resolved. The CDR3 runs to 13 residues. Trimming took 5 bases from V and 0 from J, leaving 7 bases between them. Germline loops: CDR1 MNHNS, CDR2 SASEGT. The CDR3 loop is CASSPTLNTEAFF. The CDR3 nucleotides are TGTGCCAGCAGTCCTACACTGAACACTGAAGCTTTCTTT.

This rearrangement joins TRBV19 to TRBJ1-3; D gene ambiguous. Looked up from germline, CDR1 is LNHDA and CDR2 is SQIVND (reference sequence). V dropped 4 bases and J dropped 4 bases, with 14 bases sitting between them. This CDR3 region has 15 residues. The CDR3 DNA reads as TGTGCCAGTAGTACTCAGGTCGGAGTAGGAAACACCATATATTTT. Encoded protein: CASSTQVGVGNTIYF.

The CDR3 is CASSYWGSGNTIYF. CDR3 in DNA: TGTGCCAGCAGTTACTGGGGCTCTGGAAACACCATATATTTT. The genes are TRBV6-5 and TRBJ1-3, with D unclear. Germline-derived CDR1 and CDR2 are MNHEY and SVGAGI. Trimming stripped 1 base from V and 0 bases from J, with 4 bases between. The CDR3 loop spans 14 amino acids.

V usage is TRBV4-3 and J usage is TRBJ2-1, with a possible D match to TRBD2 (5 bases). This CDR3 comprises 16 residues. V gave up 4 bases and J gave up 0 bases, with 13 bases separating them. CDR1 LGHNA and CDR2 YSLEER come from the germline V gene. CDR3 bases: TGCGCCAGCAGCCCCGGCAGCGGATCCTCCTACAATGAGCAGTTCTTC. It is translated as CASSPGSGSSYNEQFF.